A single sample is the source of the 3 T cell receptor beta chains below, sequenced in a study of blood T cell repertoires in COVID-19. Clones were read by immunoSEQ multiplex PCR, and TCRdb kept only the in-frame ones, dropping some. The sample records about 160,000 clones, 85% to 95% being singletons. Sample: peripheral blood. The receptors come from a woman aged 45 to 65 with acute or convalescent COVID-19.

The rearrangement links TRBV30 to TRBJ1-5, with D uncertain. The CDR3 covers 13 residues. V was pared by 1 base and J by 3 bases, with 7 bases between. The germline gives CDR1 GTSNPN, CDR2 SVGIG (reference sequence). In nucleotides, the CDR3 is TGTGCCTGGAGTGGGGAGAACAATCAGCCCCAGCATTTT. Translation gives CAWSGENNQPQHF.

The chain combines TRBV30 with TRBJ1-2, with D tentatively TRBD1 (6 bases). V was cut by 2 bases and J by 8 bases, with 12 bases left in between. Germline CDR1 and CDR2: GTSNPN and SVGIG (reference sequence). The CDR3 sequence is 12 residues long. The CDR3 DNA follows: TGTGCCTGGAGTCAACCCCAGGGGGGCTACACCTTC. Amino acids: CAWSQPQGGYTF. Together with reference TRBV30 and TRBJ1-2, the CDR3 gives the full variable domain: SQTIHQWPATLVQPVGSPLSLECTVEGTSNPNLYWYRQAAGRGLQLLFYSVGIGQISSEVPQNLSASRPQDRQFILSSKKLLLSDSGFYLCAWSQPQGGYTFGSGTRLTVV.

This clone has only a few counts. The chain carries TRBV6-5 and TRBJ2-7, with 8 bases identical to TRBD1. Trimming at V came to 7 bases and at J to 7 bases, leaving 9 bases not matched to a gene. This CDR3 has 13 residues. In germline, CDR1 is MNHEY, CDR2 SVGAGI. The CDR3 region has the DNA TGTGCCAGCAAGGACAGGGCACTTCGTGAGCAGTACTTC. It translates to CASKDRALREQYF.